Each of the 8 T cell receptor beta chains below was sequenced from the same sample in a study of cytomegalovirus exposure and HLA in healthy donors. With 60 Vbeta and 13 Jbeta primers, the PCR was carried out. The repertoire was sequenced with immunoSEQ multiplex PCR; TCRdb's copy has only in-frame clones and lacks some. The sample has approximately 130,000 clones, over 75% seen once; the top ten hold 1.5% to 2%. Sequencing input: PBMCs. These receptor sequences come from a boy aged 10-17 years in good health and CMV-seronegative.

A few counts support this clone. This chain connects TRBV27 to TRBJ1-2; 8 bases are shared with TRBD1. The ends lost 2 bases at V and 4 bases at J; junction bases unmatched: 9. The CDR3 spans 16 residues. In germline, CDR1 is MNHEY, CDR2 SMNVEV (reference sequence). The CDR3: CASSLRPGQDPYGYTF. The DNA of the CDR3 is TGTGCCAGCAGTTTACGCCCGGGACAGGATCCCTATGGCTACACCTTC.

The chain is built from TRBV7-8 and TRBJ1-2; D remains ambiguous. The CDR3 length is 16 residues. The V and J ends lost 0 bases and 4 bases respectively, with 15 bases between them. The V gene's germline CDR1 is SGHVS and CDR2 FQNEAQ. This CDR3 reads CASSLASSGATYGYTF. CDR3 DNA: TGTGCCAGCAGCTTAGCTTCGTCAGGCGCTACCTATGGCTACACCTTC. Supplemented by reference TRBV7-8 and TRBJ1-2, the full variable domain reads GAGVSQSPRYKVAKRGQDVALRCDPISGHVSLFWYQQALGQGPEFLTYFQNEAQLDKSGLPSDRFFAERPEGSVSTLKIQRTQQEDSAVYLCASSLASSGATYGYTFGSGTRLTVV.

This chain uses TRBV13 with TRBJ2-1, with TRBD2 identical over 12 bases. V was pared by 5 bases and J by 7 bases, with 6 bases of the junction left unmatched. The CDR3 extends over 15 amino acids. Germline V gene sequence: CDR1 PRHDT, CDR2 FYEKMQ (reference sequence). The CDR3 sequence is CASSPLAGGGNEQFF. CDR3 coding DNA: TGTGCCAGCAGCCCTCTAGCGGGAGGGGGAAATGAGCAGTTCTTC.

The chain employs TRBV27 and TRBJ2-7, with TRBD1 as a possible D gene (6 bases). This CDR3 spans 15 amino acids. V was clipped by 6 bases and J by 2 bases, with 17 bases between them. CDR1 is MNHEY, CDR2 SMNVEV, per germline (reference sequence). CDR3 sequence reads: CASRLQPTGTYEQYF. CDR3 DNA: TGTGCCAGCAGACTACAACCGACAGGAACCTACGAGCAGTACTTC.

The V call is TRBV7-3, the J call TRBJ2-7; 8 bases are shared with TRBD1. The V gene end was trimmed by 5 bases and the J gene end by 2 bases; junction bases not matched to a gene: 5. This CDR3 is built from 14 residues. Germline CDR1 SGHTA, CDR2 FQGTGA. The CDR3 DNA follows: TGTGCCAGCAGCCCCGGGACAGGCACCTACGAGCAGTACTTC. Translating it yields CASSPGTGTYEQYF.

Only a few counts were recorded for this clone. The CDR3 loop is CSVAKGVGYGYTF. In DNA, the CDR3 is TGCAGCGTGGCAAAGGGGGTGGGCTATGGCTACACCTTC. This sequence joins TRBV29-1 and TRBJ1-2, with D maybe TRBD1 (6 bases). Trimming left V 6 bases short and J 4 bases short, with 15 bases between. CDR1 and CDR2 from the germline V gene are SQVTM and ANQGSEA. The CDR3 runs to 13 residues.

The chain links TRBV30 to TRBJ1-1, with D perhaps TRBD1 (6 bases). Germline loops: CDR1 GTSNPN, CDR2 SVGIG (reference sequence). V gave up 4 bases and J gave up 7 bases, with 22 bases separating them. This CDR3 has 15 residues. CDR3 loop: CAWTPTARGLSEAFF. The CDR3, as DNA: TGTGCCTGGACCCCTACAGCCAGGGGCTTGAGTGAAGCTTTCTTT.

Worth noting for this clone: The identical CDR3 is also encoded by other nucleotide sequences in the sample. V usage is TRBV5-4 and J usage is TRBJ2-7; 7 bases agree with TRBD1. Germline CDR1 and CDR2: SGHNT and YYREEE (reference sequence). This CDR3 has 13 amino acids. V trimming: 1 base; J trimming: 3 bases; junction bases outside the gene matches: 1. CDR3: CASSLTGDYEQYF. CDR3 sequence (DNA): TGTGCCAGCAGCTTGACAGGGGACTACGAGCAGTACTTC.